This entry features one T cell receptor beta chain sequence. The antigen is unknown. The entry originates in a study of brain metastases from non-small cell lung cancer. Some clones are missing from TCRdb's copy, which holds only in-frame ones; the method was immunoSEQ multiplex PCR. Of some 4,000 clones in the sample, 86% were seen once. The study, taken as a whole, reports: T-cell infiltration was lower in brain metastases than primaries (P < 0.001).

This CDR3 contains 15 residues. The J segment lost 4 bases and the V segment lost 3 bases, leaving 3 bases of the junction unmatched. Germline V gives CDR1 LGHDT, CDR2 YNNKEL (reference sequence). The sequence was obtained from a donor at least 40 years old with non-small cell lung cancer. The sample consisted of primary lung tumor tissue. V gene TRBV3-1 (or the pseudogene TRBV3-2) combines with J gene TRBJ2-6; 7 positions agree with TRBD1. CDR3 loop: CASSHDRVGANVLTF. The CDR3 nucleotides are TGTGCCAGCAGCCACGACAGGGTGGGGGCCAACGTCCTGACTTTC.